This record covers a single TCR beta chain. TCRdb's table, derived via immunoSEQ multiplex PCR, lists solely in-frame clones and lacks some. The sample has 2.3 million or so clones, approximately 93% seen once. This sample is part of a study of shared clonotypes between healthy human individuals. This CDR3 comprises 16 residues. V was shortened by 2 bases and J by 6 bases, with 20 bases between the two germline ends. The germline V gene has CDR1 SGHVS and CDR2 FNYEAQ. This receptor was obtained from a man aged 18 to 29 in good health. Some clones in this sample may be carry-over from other donors' samples. Material for sequencing was naive CD4+ T cells from PBMCs. Subset indicated: CD45RA+ positively selected. The gene calls are TRBV7-6 and TRBJ2-7; TRBD1 is a possible D gene (6 bases). CDR3 residues: CASSLLQGIRGGEQYF. CDR3 DNA: TGTGCCAGCAGCTTACTACAGGGCATCAGGGGTGGCGAGCAGTACTTC.